This T cell receptor (beta chain) was found in a study of blood T cells in healthy people across ages. Drawn from each donor were roughly 10 milliliters of peripheral blood. The CDR3 has 14 residues. Losses at the gene ends were 4 bases for V and 9 bases for J; bases not matched to a gene: 9. CDR1 is SGHKS, CDR2 YYEKEE, per germline (reference sequence). With a J-beta primer mix and a sample-barcoded 5' primer, a second PCR ran about 7 to 12 cycles. All samples gave at least 2.5 million CDR3-containing paired-end reads. Using its own MiXCR run on the 5' RACE reads, TCRdb lists one record per CDR3 protein. The sample lists 700,000 to 850,000 distinct CDR3 sequences, under 40% occurring once. This clonotype was observed many times. Its antigen is not identified. Study-wide points: TCR beta diversity, measured per million T cells, fell in a roughly linear way with age.

The rearrangement joins TRBV5-5 to TRBJ2-1, with 8 bases identical to TRBD1. Sequencing input: blood. The TCR comes from a man between 18 and 35 years old in good health. The CDR3 region has the DNA TGTGCCAGCAGCGACGGACAGGGAGAGGGTGAGCAGTTCTTC. Translation gives CASSDGQGEGEQFF.